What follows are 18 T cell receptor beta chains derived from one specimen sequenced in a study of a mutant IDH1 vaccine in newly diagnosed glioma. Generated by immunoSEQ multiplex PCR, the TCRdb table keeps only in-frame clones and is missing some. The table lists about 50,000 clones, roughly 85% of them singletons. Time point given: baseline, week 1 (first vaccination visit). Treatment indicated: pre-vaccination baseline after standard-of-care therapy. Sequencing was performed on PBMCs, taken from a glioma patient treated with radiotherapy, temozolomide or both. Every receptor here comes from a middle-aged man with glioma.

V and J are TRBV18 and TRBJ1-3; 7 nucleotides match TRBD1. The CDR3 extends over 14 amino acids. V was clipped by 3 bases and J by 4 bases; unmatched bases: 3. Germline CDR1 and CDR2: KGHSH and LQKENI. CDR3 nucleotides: TGTGCCAGCTCACCCAGGGACAGAGGAAACACCATATATTTT. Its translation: CASSPRDRGNTIYF.

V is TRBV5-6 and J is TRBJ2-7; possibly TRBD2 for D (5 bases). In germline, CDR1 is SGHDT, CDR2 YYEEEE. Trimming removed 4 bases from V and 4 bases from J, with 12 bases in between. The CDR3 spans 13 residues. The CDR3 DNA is TGTGCCAGCAGCCGTAGCAGACTATACGAGCAGTACTTC. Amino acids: CASSRSRLYEQYF.

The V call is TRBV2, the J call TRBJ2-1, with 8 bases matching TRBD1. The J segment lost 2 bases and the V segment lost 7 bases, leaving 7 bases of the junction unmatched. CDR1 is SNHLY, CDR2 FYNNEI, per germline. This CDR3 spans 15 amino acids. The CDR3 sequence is CASTTGQGTYNEQFF. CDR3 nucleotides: TGTGCCAGCACCACCGGACAGGGAACCTACAATGAGCAGTTCTTC.

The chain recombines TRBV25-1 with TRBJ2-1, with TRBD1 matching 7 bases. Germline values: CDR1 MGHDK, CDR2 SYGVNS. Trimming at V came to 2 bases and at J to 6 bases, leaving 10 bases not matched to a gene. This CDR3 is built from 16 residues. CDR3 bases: TGTGCCAGCAGTGAAGATATAGGGGGCGGGCCCAATGAGCAGTTCTTC. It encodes CASSEDIGGGPNEQFF. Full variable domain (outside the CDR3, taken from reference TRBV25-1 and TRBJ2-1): EADIYQTPRYLVIGTGKKITLECSQTMGHDKMYWYQQDPGMELHLIHYSYGVNSTEKGDLSSESTVSRIRTEHFPLTLESARPSHTSQYLCASSEDIGGGPNEQFFGPGTRLTVL.

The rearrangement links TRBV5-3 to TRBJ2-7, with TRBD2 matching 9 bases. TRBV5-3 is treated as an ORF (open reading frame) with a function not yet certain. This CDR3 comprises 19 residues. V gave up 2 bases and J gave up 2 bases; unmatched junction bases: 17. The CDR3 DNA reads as TGTGCCAGAAGCTTACCAGAACTAGCGGGTGAAGATAAAACCTACGAGCAGTACTTC. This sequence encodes CARSLPELAGEDKTYEQYF.

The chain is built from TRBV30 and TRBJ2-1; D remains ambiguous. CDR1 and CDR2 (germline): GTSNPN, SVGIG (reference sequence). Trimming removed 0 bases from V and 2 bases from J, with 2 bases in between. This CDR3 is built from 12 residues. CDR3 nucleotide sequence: TGTGCCTGGAGTGTCCCCTACAATGAGCAGTTCTTC. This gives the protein CAWSVPYNEQFF. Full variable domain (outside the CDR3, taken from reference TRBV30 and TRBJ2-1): SQTIHQWPATLVQPVGSPLSLECTVEGTSNPNLYWYRQAAGRGLQLLFYSVGIGQISSEVPQNLSASRPQDRQFILSSKKLLLSDSGFYLCAWSVPYNEQFFGPGTRLTVL.

This chain's CDR3 is CASSFSGGRSEQYF. The CDR3 coding sequence is TGCGCCAGCAGCTTTAGCGGGGGCCGATCCGAGCAGTACTTC. This chain joins TRBV5-1 and TRBJ2-7; 9 nucleotides match TRBD2. Losses at the gene ends were 2 bases for V and 6 bases for J; bases not matched to a gene: 6. Per germline, CDR1 SGHRS and CDR2 YFSETQ. CDR3 size: 14 residues.

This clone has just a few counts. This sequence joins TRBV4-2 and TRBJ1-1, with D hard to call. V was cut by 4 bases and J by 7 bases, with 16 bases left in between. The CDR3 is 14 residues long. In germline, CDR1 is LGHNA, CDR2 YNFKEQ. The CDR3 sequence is CASSRPDGTDEAFF. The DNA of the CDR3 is TGTGCCAGCAGCCGCCCGGACGGAACCGATGAAGCTTTCTTT.

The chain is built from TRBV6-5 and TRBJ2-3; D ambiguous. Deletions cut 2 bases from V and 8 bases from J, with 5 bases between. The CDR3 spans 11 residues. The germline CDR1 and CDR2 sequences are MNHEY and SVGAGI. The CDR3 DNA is TGTGCCAGCAGTTACCAGGCTACGCAGTATTTT. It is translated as CASSYQATQYF.

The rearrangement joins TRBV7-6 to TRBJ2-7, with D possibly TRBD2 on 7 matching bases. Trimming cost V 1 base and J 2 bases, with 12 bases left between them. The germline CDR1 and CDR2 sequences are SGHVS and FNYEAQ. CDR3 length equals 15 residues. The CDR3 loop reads CASSLGGGGTYEQYF. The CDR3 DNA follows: TGTGCCAGCAGCTTAGGAGGGGGGGGCACCTACGAGCAGTACTTC.

The DNA for the CDR3 is TGTGCCAGCAGCTTTAGCGGGGGTTACACAGATACGCAGTATTTT. Amino acids: CASSFSGGYTDTQYF. The chain links TRBV7-2 to TRBJ2-3, with TRBD2 matching over 9 bases. The CDR3 totals 15 residues. V trimming: 3 bases; J trimming: 2 bases; junction bases outside the gene matches: 3. Germline V gives CDR1 SGHTA, CDR2 FQGNSA.

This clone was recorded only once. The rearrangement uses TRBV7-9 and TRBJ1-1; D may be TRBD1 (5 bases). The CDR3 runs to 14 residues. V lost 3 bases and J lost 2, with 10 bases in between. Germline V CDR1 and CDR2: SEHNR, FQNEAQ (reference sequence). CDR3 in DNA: TGTGCCAGCAGCTTCCAGGGATCTAACACTGAAGCTTTCTTT. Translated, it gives CASSFQGSNTEAFF.

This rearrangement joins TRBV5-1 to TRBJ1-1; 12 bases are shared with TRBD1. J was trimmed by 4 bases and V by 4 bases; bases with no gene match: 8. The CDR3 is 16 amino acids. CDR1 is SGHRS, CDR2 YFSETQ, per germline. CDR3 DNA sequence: TGCGCCAGCAGCCCAGGGACAGGGGGCCTAGGCACTGAAGCTTTCTTT. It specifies CASSPGTGGLGTEAFF. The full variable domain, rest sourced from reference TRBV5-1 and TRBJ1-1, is KAGVTQTPRYLIKTRGQQVTLSCSPISGHRSVSWYQQTPGQGLQFLFEYFSETQRNKGNFPGRFSGRQFSNSRSEMNVSTLELGDSALYLCASSPGTGGLGTEAFFGQGTRLTVV.

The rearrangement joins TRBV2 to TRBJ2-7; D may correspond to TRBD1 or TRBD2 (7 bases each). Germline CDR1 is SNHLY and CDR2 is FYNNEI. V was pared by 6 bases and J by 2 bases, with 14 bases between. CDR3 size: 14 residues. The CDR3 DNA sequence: TGTGCCAGCAGCCTGACAGGGACTACCTACGAGCAGTACTTC. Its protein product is CASSLTGTTYEQYF. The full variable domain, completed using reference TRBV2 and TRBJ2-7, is EPEVTQTPSHQVTQMGQEVILRCVPISNHLYFYWYRQILGQKVEFLVSFYNNEISEKSEIFDDQFSVERPDGSNFTLKIRSTKLEDSAMYFCASSLTGTTYEQYFGPGTRLTVT.

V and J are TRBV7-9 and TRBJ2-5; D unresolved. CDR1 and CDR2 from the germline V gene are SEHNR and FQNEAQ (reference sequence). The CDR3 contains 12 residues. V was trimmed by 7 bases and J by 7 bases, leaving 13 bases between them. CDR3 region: CASTRVAGTQYF. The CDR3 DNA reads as TGTGCCAGCACTAGGGTCGCCGGGACCCAGTACTTC.

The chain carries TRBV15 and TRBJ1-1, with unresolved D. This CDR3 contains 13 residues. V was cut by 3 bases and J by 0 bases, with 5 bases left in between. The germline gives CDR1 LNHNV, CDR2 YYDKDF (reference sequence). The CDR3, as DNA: TGTGCCACCAGCAGCGACCTGAACACTGAAGCTTTCTTT. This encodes CATSSDLNTEAFF.

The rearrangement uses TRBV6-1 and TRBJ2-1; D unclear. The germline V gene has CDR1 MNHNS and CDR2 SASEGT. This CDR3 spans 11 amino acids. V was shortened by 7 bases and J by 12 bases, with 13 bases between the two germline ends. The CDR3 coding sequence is TGTGCCAGCACTGACTCCTTGGCGCAGTTCTTC. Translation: CASTDSLAQFF.

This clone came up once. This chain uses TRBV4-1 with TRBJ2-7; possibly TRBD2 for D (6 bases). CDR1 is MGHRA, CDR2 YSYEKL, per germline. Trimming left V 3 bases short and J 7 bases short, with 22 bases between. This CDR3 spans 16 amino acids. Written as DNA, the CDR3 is TGCGCCAGCAGCCACTCGAGTGGGACTGGGGTTAGGGAGCAGTACTTC. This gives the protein CASSHSSGTGVREQYF.